A selection of T cell receptor beta chains follows, all from one sample in a study of control samples from healthy donors and cancer patients. The protocol was immunoSEQ multiplex PCR, while the TCRdb copy is restricted to in-frame clones and leaves out a portion. The sample records about 98,000 clones, around three quarters being singletons. Sequenced: blood. These receptors all come from a woman younger than 45 in good health. Both conserved end residues are part of each CDR3. D genes are given only for firm matches. Clone size is stated in some rows and not others, as once, few, many or a class when expanded.

>-|-|TRBV5-6|TRBJ1-5
TGTGCCAGCAGCTTGGCTGGTCGGTTTCTAGCCCAGCATTTT
CASSLAGRFLAQHF
>-|-|TRBV30|TRBJ2-6
TGTGCCTGGGAGGCCGGGGCCAACGTCCTGACTTTC
CAWEAGANVLTF
>-|-|TRBV6-6|TRBJ2-2
TGTGCCAGCAGCCTCCGGTCCCGGGAGGAGCTGTTTTTT
CASSLRSREELFF
>-|TRBD1|TRBV5-1|TRBJ1-3
TGCGCCAGCAGCTTGGGCTCAGGGGGAAGTTATGGAAACACCATATATTTT
CASSLGSGGSYGNTIYF
>-|-|TRBV4-1|TRBJ1-2
TGCGCCAGCAGCCATATCGGACTCGGTGGCTACACCTTC
CASSHIGLGGYTF
>-|-|TRBV7-9|TRBJ1-5
TGTGCCAGCAGCTTAGAGGGTAGCAATCAGCCCCAGCATTTT
CASSLEGSNQPQHF
>once|-|TRBV27|TRBJ2-7
TGTGCCAGCAGTCCGGGGTCCTCAGCCTACGAGCAGTACTTC
CASSPGSSAYEQYF
>once|TRBD1|TRBV24-1|TRBJ2-1
TGTGCCACCAGTGATTCCGGGACAGGGGCCGCCTACAATGAGCAGTTCTTC
CATSDSGTGAAYNEQFF
>-|TRBD1|TRBV6-5|TRBJ1-2
TGTGCCAGCACCCGAGGGACAGACTATGGCTACACCTTC
CASTRGTDYGYTF
>-|-|TRBV9|TRBJ2-2
TGTGCCAGCAGCTTGGGGTCGGGTGTCGCCGGGGAGCTGTTTTTT
CASSLGSGVAGELFF
>few|TRBD1|TRBV12-3/TRBV12-4|TRBJ1-3
TGTGCCAGCAGTTCAGGGGGCATCAACACCATATATTTT
CASSSGGINTIYF
>-|TRBD1|TRBV9|TRBJ1-4
TGTGCCAGCAGCGTAGAACAGGGGGCTAAAAAACTGTTTTTT
CASSVEQGAKKLFF
>-|-|TRBV3-1/TRBV3-2|TRBJ1-2
TGTGCCAGCAGCCCACGTAGGGGGGAGAGTGGCTACACCTTC
CASSPRRGESGYTF
>-|TRBD2|TRBV10-3|TRBJ2-3
TGTGCCATCAGTGAGTCTAGCGGGGGTCCCTCGAGGGATACGCAGTATTTT
CAISESSGGPSRDTQYF
>-|-|TRBV18|TRBJ1-1
TGTGCCAGCTCACCACCTACACGCCGTCCCAGGGGAACTGAAGCTTTCTTT
CASSPPTRRPRGTEAFF
>-|-|TRBV7-2|TRBJ2-3
TGTGCCAGCAGCTTCAATGCGGGTAATACGCAGTATTTT
CASSFNAGNTQYF
>-|TRBD1|TRBV19|TRBJ1-2
TGTGCCAGTAGTATAGGGACAGGGGTAGAGGGCTACACCTTC
CASSIGTGVEGYTF
>-|TRBD1|TRBV27|TRBJ2-1
TGTGCCAGCACAGGGGGCTCCTACAATGAGCAGTTCTTC
CASTGGSYNEQFF
>-|-|TRBV5-4|TRBJ1-1
TGTGCCAGCAGTATCCCGGGACGGCGGAACACTGAAGCTTTCTTT
CASSIPGRRNTEAFF
>-|TRBD1|TRBV25-1|TRBJ1-2
TGTGCCAGCAGTGCCGGGACAGGGGGGAACTATGGCTACACCTTC
CASSAGTGGNYGYTF
>-|-|TRBV9|TRBJ1-3
TGTGCCAGCAGCTTTGGTCCGAGCTCTGGAAACACCATATATTTT
CASSFGPSSGNTIYF
>-|-|TRBV9|TRBJ1-1
TGTGCCAGCAGCTCCCCCCCGGGGGGCCCGATGAACACTGAAGCTTTCTTT
CASSSPPGGPMNTEAFF
>once|-|TRBV4-1|TRBJ2-7
TGCGCCAGCAGCCTCGATAGGGCAGTTTCTTCCTACGAGCAGTACTTC
CASSLDRAVSSYEQYF
>once|TRBD1|TRBV7-8|TRBJ2-1
TGTGCCAGCAGCTTACTAGGGGGCCATGAGCAGTTCTTC
CASSLLGGHEQFF
>few|-|TRBV15|TRBJ2-5
TGTGCCACCAGCAGAGATCTGGGGGAGACCCAGTACTTC
CATSRDLGETQYF
>-|-|TRBV19|TRBJ2-3
TGTGCCAGTAGTATCGCATCCCTGTGGGGCCCCAGCACAGATACGCAGTATTTT
CASSIASLWGPSTDTQYF
>-|-|TRBV11-2|TRBJ2-5
TGTGCCAGCAGCTTAGGGCAACAAGAGACCCAGTACTTC
CASSLGQQETQYF